The 14 T cell receptor beta chains below were found in one sample sequenced in a study of blood T cell repertoires in COVID-19. Sequenced by immunoSEQ multiplex PCR; TCRdb stores in-frame clones only, minus some. Of 300,000 to 400,000 clones listed, about 89% were seen once; the top ten hold 6% to 7%. Sequencing was carried out using peripheral blood. These receptor sequences come from a woman between 50 and 59 years old with COVID-19, enrolled during active disease.

The gene calls are TRBV11-3 and TRBJ2-1; D not certain. CDR1 SGHNT and CDR2 YENEEA come from the germline V gene. This CDR3 comprises 12 residues. V shed 5 bases and J shed 7 bases, with 9 bases lying between them. The CDR3 nucleotides read TGTGCCAGCAGCGCAGGCGCGAATGAGCAGTTCTTC. Its protein product is CASSAGANEQFF.

The genes are TRBV30 and TRBJ1-6; TRBD1 matches at 8 bases. There are 14 residues in the CDR3. CDR1 is GTSNPN and CDR2 is SVGIG in the germline V gene (reference sequence). Germline trimming cut 8 bases from V and 6 bases from J; bases unmatched to any gene: 9. The CDR3 loop is CAGGFRGPNSPLHF. Written as DNA, the CDR3 is TGTGCCGGAGGGTTCAGGGGGCCTAATTCACCCCTCCACTTT.

J is TRBJ2-7 and V is TRBV6-5; 9 bases fit TRBD2. Germline V gene lookup returns CDR1 MNHEY and CDR2 SVGAGI. Trimming took 6 bases from V and 4 from J; bases not matched to a gene: 10. CDR3 size: 15 residues. The CDR3 bases are TGTGCCAGCAGCGGAGTAGCGGGAGTCGGGTACGAGCAGTACTTC. It specifies CASSGVAGVGYEQYF.

The rearrangement joins TRBV5-1 to TRBJ1-2, with D hard to call. This CDR3 region has 13 residues. V was shortened by 1 base and J by 1 base, with 5 bases between the two germline ends. CDR1 and CDR2 (germline): SGHRS, YFSETQ. The CDR3 bases are TGCGCCAGCAGCTTGACAGTTAACTATGGCTACACCTTC. Translated: CASSLTVNYGYTF.

The chain employs TRBV2 and TRBJ1-2; D ambiguous. The ends were cut back, 4 bases at V and 0 bases at J, with 12 bases in the middle. This CDR3 is 15 amino acids long. Germline V CDR1 and CDR2: SNHLY, FYNNEI. The CDR3 DNA follows: TGTGCCAGCAGTGTCGGGTCGCCTCCTAACTATGGCTACACCTTC. Translating it yields CASSVGSPPNYGYTF.

The chain recombines TRBV15 with TRBJ2-2; D not resolved. The CDR3 extends over 14 amino acids. From germline, CDR1 is LNHNV and CDR2 YYDKDF (reference sequence). Trimming stripped 1 base from V and 3 bases from J, with 6 bases between. The CDR3 nucleotides read TGTGCCACCAGCAGAGTCCGGGACACCGGGGAGCTGTTTTTT. Amino acids: CATSRVRDTGELFF. Full variable domain (remainder filled in from reference TRBV15 and TRBJ2-2): DAMVIQNPRYQVTQFGKPVTLSCSQTLNHNVMYWYQQKSSQAPKLLFHYYDKDFNNEADTPDNFQSRRPNTSFCFLDIRSPGLGDTAMYLCATSRVRDTGELFFGEGSRLTVL.

The rearrangement uses TRBV5-5 and TRBJ1-2; 8 nucleotides line up with TRBD1. Germline lookup yields CDR1 SGHKS and CDR2 YYEKEE (reference sequence). Trimming at V came to 4 bases and at J to 12 bases, leaving 5 bases not matched to a gene. This CDR3 has 11 amino acids. CDR3 bases: TGTGCCAGCAGCGGTACAGGGGGACACACCTTC. It encodes CASSGTGGHTF.

This chain connects TRBV6-6 to TRBJ1-3; 9 positions match TRBD1. This CDR3 comprises 16 residues. Losses at the gene ends were 2 bases for V and 1 base for J; bases not matched to a gene: 3. The germline V gene encodes CDR1 MNHNY and CDR2 SVGAGI (reference sequence). The DNA for the CDR3 is TGTGCCAGCAGTTACCCACAGGGGGCATCTGGAAACACCATATATTTT. The encoded protein is CASSYPQGASGNTIYF.

V gene TRBV10-2 combines with J gene TRBJ2-3, with D possibly being TRBD1 (6 bases). From germline, CDR1 is WSHSY and CDR2 SAAADI. This CDR3 spans 14 amino acids. V lost 6 bases, J lost 0 bases, and 10 bases lay in between. CDR3: CASSPTGSTDTQYF. For the CDR3, the DNA is TGCGCCAGCAGCCCTACAGGGAGCACAGATACGCAGTATTTT.

The rearrangement links TRBV5-1 to TRBJ1-4; D remains unclear. V gave up 0 bases and J gave up 3 bases, with 6 bases separating them. Germline lookup yields CDR1 SGHRS and CDR2 YFSETQ. The CDR3 runs 14 residues. DNA of the CDR3: TGCGCCAGCAGCTTGGTCGCGGCTAATGAAAAACTGTTTTTT. Translation gives CASSLVAANEKLFF.

The chain has TRBV27 and TRBJ2-1; TRBD2 might be the D (7 bases). V was shortened by 6 bases and J by 8 bases, with 23 bases between the two germline ends. Germline V gene data show CDR1 as MNHEY and CDR2 as SMNVEV (reference sequence). The CDR3 covers 16 residues. The CDR3 loop is CASRGGGTGTFDEQFF. Written as DNA, the CDR3 is TGTGCCAGCAGGGGAGGGGGAACAGGGACCTTCGATGAGCAGTTCTTC.

This chain connects TRBV29-1 to TRBJ2-7, with D tentatively TRBD2 (5 bases). Per the germline V gene, CDR1 is SQVTM and CDR2 is ANQGSEA. The CDR3 has 13 residues. With 4 bases removed from V and 4 bases from J, the gap between germline ends came to 14 bases. The CDR3: CSVGESFPYEQYF. The CDR3 DNA reads TGCAGCGTTGGGGAGAGCTTTCCTTACGAGCAGTACTTC.

V is TRBV10-3 and J is TRBJ2-7, with 9 bases matching TRBD1. CDR3 length: 15 residues. Germline V gives CDR1 ENHRY, CDR2 SYGVKD. V dropped 0 bases and J dropped 9; count of bases not matched to a gene: 9. Written as DNA, the CDR3 is TGTGCCATCAGTGAGTCGAACAGGGGGCGGTTACGGCAGTACTTC. Its protein is CAISESNRGRLRQYF.

The chain uses TRBV9 and TRBJ1-6; 7 positions agree with TRBD1. Germline V CDR1 and CDR2: SGDLS, YYNGEE. This CDR3 contains 15 residues. J gave up 7 bases and V 3 bases, and 7 bases lay outside the gene matches. CDR3 sequence (DNA): TGTGCCAGCAGCGAAAGACAGGGTCAGAATTCACCCCTCCACTTT. Its translation is CASSERQGQNSPLHF.